This TCR beta chain was retrieved from a study of blood T cell repertoires in COVID-19. The overall study: Samples of COVID-19 (acute and convalescent) were obtained from the United States, Italy and Spain. PBMCs, B-cell-depleted T cells, or T cells were the source of the cDNA or gDNA that made up the material.

V lost 0 bases and J lost 7, with 12 bases in between. Germline CDR1 is MNHEY and CDR2 is SVGAGI. CDR3 size: 14 residues. Generated by immunoSEQ multiplex PCR, the TCRdb table keeps only in-frame clones and is missing some. Among 60,000 to 80,000 clones listed, around 88% were seen once. This clone came up once. The sample taken for sequencing was peripheral blood. The receptor's source is a man aged 55 to 70 with acute or convalescent COVID-19. The V gene is TRBV6-5, the J gene TRBJ1-1; D remains unclear. CDR3 residues: CASSYSRTRGEAFF. The CDR3 DNA sequence: TGTGCCAGCAGTTACTCAAGAACGCGCGGTGAAGCTTTCTTT.